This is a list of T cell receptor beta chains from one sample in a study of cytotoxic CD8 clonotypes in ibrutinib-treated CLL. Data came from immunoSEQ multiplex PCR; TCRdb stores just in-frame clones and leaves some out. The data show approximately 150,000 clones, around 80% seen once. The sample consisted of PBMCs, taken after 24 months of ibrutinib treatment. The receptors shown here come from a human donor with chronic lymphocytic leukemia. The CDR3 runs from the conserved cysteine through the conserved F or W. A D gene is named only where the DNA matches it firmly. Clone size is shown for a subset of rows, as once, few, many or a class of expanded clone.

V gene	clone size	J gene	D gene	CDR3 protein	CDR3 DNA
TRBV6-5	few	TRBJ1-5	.	CASKALGEVQPQHF	TGTGCCAGCAAGGCCCTAGGCGAGGTTCAGCCCCAGCATTTT
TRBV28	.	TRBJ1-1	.	CASIVRGTEAFF	TGTGCCAGCATCGTCAGGGGTACTGAAGCTTTCTTT
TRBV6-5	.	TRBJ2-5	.	CASSPLKGRETQYF	TGTGCCAGCAGCCCATTAAAGGGGAGAGAGACCCAGTACTTC
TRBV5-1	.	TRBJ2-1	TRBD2	CASSRTSENRYNEQFF	TGCGCCAGCAGTCGGACTAGCGAGAACCGCTACAATGAGCAGTTCTTC
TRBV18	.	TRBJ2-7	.	CASSPYEQYF	TGTGCCAGCTCACCTTACGAGCAGTACTTC
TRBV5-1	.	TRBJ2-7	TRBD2	CASSLGTSGRSSYEQYF	TGCGCCAGCAGCTTAGGGACTAGCGGGAGGAGCTCCTACGAGCAGTACTTC
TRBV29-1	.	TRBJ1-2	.	CSIRSGGYGYTF	TGCAGCATCCGGTCGGGTGGCTATGGCTACACCTTC
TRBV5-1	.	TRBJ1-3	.	CASSLEGIGNTIYF	TGCGCCAGCAGCTTGGAAGGAATTGGAAACACCATATATTTT
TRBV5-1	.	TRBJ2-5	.	CASSLSASGVQETQYF	TGCGCCAGCAGCTTGTCGGCAAGCGGCGTCCAAGAGACCCAGTACTTC
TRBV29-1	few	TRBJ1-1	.	CSAEADLRNTEAFF	TGCAGCGCCGAGGCGGACCTGCGGAACACTGAAGCTTTCTTT
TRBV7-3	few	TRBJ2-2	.	CASSRQGGQLTGELFF	TGTGCCAGCAGCAGACAAGGAGGGCAGTTAACCGGGGAGCTGTTTTTT
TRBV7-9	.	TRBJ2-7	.	CASSLRAGAEQYF	TGTGCCAGCAGCTTGCGGGCAGGCGCCGAGCAGTACTTC
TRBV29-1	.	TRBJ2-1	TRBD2	CSVALAGESYNEQFF	TGCAGCGTCGCACTAGCGGGAGAATCCTACAATGAGCAGTTCTTC
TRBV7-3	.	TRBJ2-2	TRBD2	CASSIRLAGTGELFF	TGTGCCAGCAGCATCCGACTAGCGGGCACCGGGGAGCTGTTTTTT
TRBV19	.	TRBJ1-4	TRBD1	CASSTGTAREKLFF	TGTGCCAGTAGTACCGGGACAGCGCGAGAAAAACTGTTTTTT
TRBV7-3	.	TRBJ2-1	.	CASSLTGTPGLSSYNEQFF	TGTGCCAGCAGCTTGACCGGGACTCCTGGACTAAGCTCCTACAATGAGCAGTTCTTC
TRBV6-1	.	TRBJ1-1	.	CASRWGRGMNTEAFF	TGTGCCAGCAGGTGGGGGAGAGGGATGAACACTGAAGCTTTCTTT
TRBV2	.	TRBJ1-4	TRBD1	CASRETTGGNEKLFF	TGTGCCAGCAGGGAAACGACAGGGGGGAATGAAAAACTGTTTTTT
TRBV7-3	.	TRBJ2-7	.	CASSSQPVGVGEQYF	TGTGCCAGCAGCTCCCAGCCCGTAGGCGTCGGAGAGCAGTACTTC
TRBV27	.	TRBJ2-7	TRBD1	CASTRDRAKGERYEQYF	TGTGCCAGCACCCGGGACAGGGCAAAGGGAGAGCGTTACGAGCAGTACTTC
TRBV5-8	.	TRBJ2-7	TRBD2	CASSLGGARSYEQYF	TGTGCCAGCAGCCTCGGGGGGGCTCGGTCCTACGAGCAGTACTTC
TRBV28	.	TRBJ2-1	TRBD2	CASRAGTSGRREQFF	TGTGCCAGCAGGGCCGGGACTAGCGGGAGAAGGGAGCAGTTCTTC
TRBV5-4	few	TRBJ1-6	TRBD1	CASRESGTGNSPLHF	TGTGCCAGCAGAGAGTCCGGGACAGGAAATTCACCCCTCCACTTT
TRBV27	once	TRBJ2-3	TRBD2	CASSRVGLAGANTDTQYF	TGTGCCAGCAGCCGAGTGGGGTTAGCGGGGGCAAACACAGATACGCAGTATTTT
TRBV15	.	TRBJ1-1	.	CATRTDGNTEAFF	TGTGCCACCAGGACTGACGGGAACACTGAAGCTTTCTTT
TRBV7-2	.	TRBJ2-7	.	CASSHSYISSGYEQYF	TGTGCCAGCAGCCATAGTTACATTAGTTCGGGGTACGAGCAGTACTTC
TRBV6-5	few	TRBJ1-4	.	CASSYDSTNEKLFF	TGTGCCAGCAGTTACGACAGTACTAATGAAAAACTGTTTTTT
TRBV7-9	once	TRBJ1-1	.	CASSLPAGPNTEAFF	TGTGCCAGCAGCTTACCAGCAGGGCCGAACACTGAAGCTTTCTTT
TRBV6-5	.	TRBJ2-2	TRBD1	CASRADRVPVGELFF	TGTGCCAGCAGGGCGGACAGGGTGCCCGTCGGGGAGCTGTTTTTT
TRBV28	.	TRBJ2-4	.	CASSPIAKNIQYF	TGTGCCAGCAGTCCAATAGCCAAAAACATTCAGTACTTC
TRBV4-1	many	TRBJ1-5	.	CASSHGGNQPQHF	TGCGCCAGCAGCCATGGAGGAAATCAGCCCCAGCATTTT
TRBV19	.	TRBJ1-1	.	CASSIAPGSNTEAFF	TGTGCCAGTAGTATAGCCCCAGGGTCTAACACTGAAGCTTTCTTT
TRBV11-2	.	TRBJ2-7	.	CASSLGVSGAHSSYEQYF	TGTGCCAGCAGCTTAGGGGTCTCGGGGGCGCATAGCTCCTACGAGCAGTACTTC
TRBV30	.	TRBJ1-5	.	CAWSYQTGGQPQHF	TGTGCCTGGAGCTATCAGACAGGCGGTCAGCCCCAGCATTTT
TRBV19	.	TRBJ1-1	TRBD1	CASSAGTGPSNTEAFF	TGTGCCAGTAGCGCCGGGACAGGGCCTTCGAACACTGAAGCTTTCTTT
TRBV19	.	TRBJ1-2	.	CASNQGWNYGYTF	TGTGCCAGTAATCAGGGGTGGAACTATGGCTACACCTTC
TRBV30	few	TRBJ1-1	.	CAWSRQVLTEAFF	TGTGCCTGGAGCAGACAGGTCCTCACTGAAGCTTTCTTT
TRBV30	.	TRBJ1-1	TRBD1	CAWLGQPLRRTEAFF	TGTGCCTGGCTGGGACAGCCTCTCAGGCGCACTGAAGCTTTCTTT
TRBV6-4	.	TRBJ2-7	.	CASSQHAGPSYEQYF	TGTGCCAGCAGTCAACACGCGGGACCCTCCTACGAGCAGTACTTC
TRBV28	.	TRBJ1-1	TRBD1	CASSLVSKGATEAFF	TGTGCCAGCAGTTTGGTTAGTAAGGGGGCCACTGAAGCTTTCTTT